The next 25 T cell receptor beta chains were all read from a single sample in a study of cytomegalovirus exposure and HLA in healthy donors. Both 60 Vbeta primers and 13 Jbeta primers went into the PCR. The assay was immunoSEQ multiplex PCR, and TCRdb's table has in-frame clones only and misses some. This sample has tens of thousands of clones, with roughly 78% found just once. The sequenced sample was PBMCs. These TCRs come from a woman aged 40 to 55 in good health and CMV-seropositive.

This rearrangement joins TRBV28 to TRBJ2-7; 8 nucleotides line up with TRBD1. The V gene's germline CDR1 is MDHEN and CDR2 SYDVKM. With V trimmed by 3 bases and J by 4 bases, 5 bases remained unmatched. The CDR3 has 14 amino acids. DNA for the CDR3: TGTGCCAGCAGTTTGGGGACAGGATCTTACGAGCAGTACTTC. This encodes CASSLGTGSYEQYF. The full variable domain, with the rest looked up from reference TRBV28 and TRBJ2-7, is DVKVTQSSRYLVKRTGEKVFLECVQDMDHENMFWYRQDPGLGLRLIYFSYDVKMKEKGDIPEGYSVSREKKERFSLILESASTNQTSMYLCASSLGTGSYEQYFGPGTRLTVT.

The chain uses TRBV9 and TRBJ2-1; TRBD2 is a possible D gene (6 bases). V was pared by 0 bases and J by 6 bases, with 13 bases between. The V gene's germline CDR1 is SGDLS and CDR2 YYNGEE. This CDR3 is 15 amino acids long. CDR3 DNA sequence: TGTGCCAGCAGCGTAGTGGGGGAGGACATCAATGAGCAGTTCTTC. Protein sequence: CASSVVGEDINEQFF.

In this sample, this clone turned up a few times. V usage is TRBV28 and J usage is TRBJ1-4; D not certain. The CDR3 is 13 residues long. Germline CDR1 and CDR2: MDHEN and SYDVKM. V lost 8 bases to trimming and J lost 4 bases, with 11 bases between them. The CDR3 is CASARTVNEKLFF. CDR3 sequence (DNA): TGTGCCAGCGCCAGAACAGTTAATGAAAAACTGTTTTTT.

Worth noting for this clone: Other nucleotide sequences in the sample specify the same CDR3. CDR3 nucleotide sequence: TGTGCCAGCAGCATATCCAGGAAAGACCCGGCATACGAGCAGTACTTC. Translation gives CASSISRKDPAYEQYF. The chain carries TRBV9 and TRBJ2-7; D gene unclear. Per the germline V gene, CDR1 is SGDLS and CDR2 is YYNGEE. This CDR3 is 16 amino acids long. Trimming shortened V by 4 bases and J by 4 bases, and 21 bases separated the two germline ends.

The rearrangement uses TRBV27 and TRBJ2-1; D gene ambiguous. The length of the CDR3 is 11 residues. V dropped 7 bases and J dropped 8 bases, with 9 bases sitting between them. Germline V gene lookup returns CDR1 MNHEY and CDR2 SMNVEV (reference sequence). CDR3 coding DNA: TGTGCCAGCACGTCCGTTGATGAGCAGTTCTTC. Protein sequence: CASTSVDEQFF.

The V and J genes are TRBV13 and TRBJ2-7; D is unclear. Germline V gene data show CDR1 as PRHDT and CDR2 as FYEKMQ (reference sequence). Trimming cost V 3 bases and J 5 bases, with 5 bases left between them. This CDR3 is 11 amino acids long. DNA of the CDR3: TGTGCCAGCAGCTTCCGCGACGAGCAGTACTTC. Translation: CASSFRDEQYF.

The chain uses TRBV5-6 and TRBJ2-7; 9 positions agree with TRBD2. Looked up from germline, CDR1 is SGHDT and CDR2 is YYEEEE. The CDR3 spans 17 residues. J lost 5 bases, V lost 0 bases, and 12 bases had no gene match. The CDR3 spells CASSLGELRLAADEQYF. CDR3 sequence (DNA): TGTGCCAGCAGCTTGGGGGAACTACGACTAGCGGCAGACGAGCAGTACTTC. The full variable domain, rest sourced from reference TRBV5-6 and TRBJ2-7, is DAGVTQSPTHLIKTRGQQVTLRCSPKSGHDTVSWYQQALGQGPQFIFQYYEEEERQRGNFPDRFSGHQFPNYSSELNVNALLLGDSALYLCASSLGELRLAADEQYFGPGTRLTVT.

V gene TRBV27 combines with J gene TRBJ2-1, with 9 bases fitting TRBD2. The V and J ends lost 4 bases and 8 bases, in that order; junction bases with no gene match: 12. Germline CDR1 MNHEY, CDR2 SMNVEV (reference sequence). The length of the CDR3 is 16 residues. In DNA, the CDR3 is TGTGCCAGCAGTTCGGGACTAGCTCTTTCCGTTGATGAGCAGTTCTTC. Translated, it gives CASSSGLALSVDEQFF.

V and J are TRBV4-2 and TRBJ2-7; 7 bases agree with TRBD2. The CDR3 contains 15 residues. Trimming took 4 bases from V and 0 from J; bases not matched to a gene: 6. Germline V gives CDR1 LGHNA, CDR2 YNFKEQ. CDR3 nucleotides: TGTGCCAGCAGCCCCTGGGGCGGGAGCTCCTACGAGCAGTACTTC. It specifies CASSPWGGSSYEQYF.

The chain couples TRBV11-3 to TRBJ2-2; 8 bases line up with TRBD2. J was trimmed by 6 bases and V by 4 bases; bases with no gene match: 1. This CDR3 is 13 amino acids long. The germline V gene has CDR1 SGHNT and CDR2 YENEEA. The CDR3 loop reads CASSSGGAGELFF. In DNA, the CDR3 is TGTGCCAGCAGCTCGGGGGGGGCCGGGGAGCTGTTTTTT.

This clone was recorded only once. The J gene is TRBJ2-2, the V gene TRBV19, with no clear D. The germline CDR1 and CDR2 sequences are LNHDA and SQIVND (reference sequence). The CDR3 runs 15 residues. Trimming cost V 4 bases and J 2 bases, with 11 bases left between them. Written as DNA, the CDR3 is TGTGCCAGTAGTACCAACAATTTAAACACCGGGGAGCTGTTTTTT. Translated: CASSTNNLNTGELFF.

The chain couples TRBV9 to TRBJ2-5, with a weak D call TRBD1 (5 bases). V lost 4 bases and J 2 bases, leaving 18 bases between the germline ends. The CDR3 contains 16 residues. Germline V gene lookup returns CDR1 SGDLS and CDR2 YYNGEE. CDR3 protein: CASSPAGAMGQETQYF. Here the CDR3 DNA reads TGTGCCAGCAGCCCCGCTGGGGCCATGGGGCAAGAGACCCAGTACTTC.

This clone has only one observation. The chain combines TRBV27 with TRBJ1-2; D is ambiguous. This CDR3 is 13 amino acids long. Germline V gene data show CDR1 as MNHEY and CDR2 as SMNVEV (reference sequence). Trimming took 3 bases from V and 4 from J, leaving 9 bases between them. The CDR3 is CASSLAASYGYTF. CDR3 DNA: TGTGCCAGCAGTTTGGCGGCTAGCTATGGCTACACCTTC.

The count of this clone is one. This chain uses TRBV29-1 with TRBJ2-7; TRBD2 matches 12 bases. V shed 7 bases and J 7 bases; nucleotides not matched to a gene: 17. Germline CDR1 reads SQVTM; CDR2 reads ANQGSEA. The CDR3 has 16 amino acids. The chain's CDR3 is CSAEGTTTSGSREQYF. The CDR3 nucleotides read TGCAGCGCCGAGGGAACCACGACTAGCGGGAGTAGAGAGCAGTACTTC.

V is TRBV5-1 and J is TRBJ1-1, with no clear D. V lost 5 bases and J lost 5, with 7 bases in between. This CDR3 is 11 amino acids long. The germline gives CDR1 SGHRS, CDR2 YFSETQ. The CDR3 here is CASSSITEAFF. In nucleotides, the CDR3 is TGCGCCAGCAGTAGTATTACTGAAGCTTTCTTT. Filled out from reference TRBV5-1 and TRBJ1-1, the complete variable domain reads KAGVTQTPRYLIKTRGQQVTLSCSPISGHRSVSWYQQTPGQGLQFLFEYFSETQRNKGNFPGRFSGRQFSNSRSEMNVSTLELGDSALYLCASSSITEAFFGQGTRLTVV.

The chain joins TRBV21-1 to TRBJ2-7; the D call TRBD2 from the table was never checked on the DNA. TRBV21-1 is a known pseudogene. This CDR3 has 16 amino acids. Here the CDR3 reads CASSRGHRESGHEQYF. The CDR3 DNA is TGTGCCAGCAGCAGGGGCCACCGGGAGAGCGGGCACGAGCAGTACTTC.

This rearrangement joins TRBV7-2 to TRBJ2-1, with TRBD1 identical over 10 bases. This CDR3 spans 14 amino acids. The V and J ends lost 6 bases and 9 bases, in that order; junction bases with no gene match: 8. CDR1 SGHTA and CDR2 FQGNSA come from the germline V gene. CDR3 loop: CASRPTGGRSEQFF. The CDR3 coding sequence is TGTGCCAGCAGACCGACAGGGGGCAGGTCTGAGCAGTTCTTC. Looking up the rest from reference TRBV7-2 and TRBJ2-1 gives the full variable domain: GAGVSQSPSNKVTEKGKDVELRCDPISGHTALYWYRQSLGQGLEFLIYFQGNSAPDKSGLPSDRFSAERTGGSVSTLTIQRTQQEDSAVYLCASRPTGGRSEQFFGPGTRLTVL.

CDR3 amino acids: CASRTSGSRSYEQYF. CDR3 sequence (DNA): TGTGCCAGCAGAACTAGCGGGAGTAGGTCCTACGAGCAGTACTTC. J is TRBJ2-7 and V is TRBV7-2, with 11 bases aligning to TRBD2. The ends lost 6 bases at V and 1 base at J; junction bases unmatched: 5. CDR1 and CDR2 from the germline V gene are SGHTA and FQGNSA. The CDR3 length is 15 residues. The entire variable domain, with the rest obtained from reference TRBV7-2 and TRBJ2-7, is as follows: GAGVSQSPSNKVTEKGKDVELRCDPISGHTALYWYRQSLGQGLEFLIYFQGNSAPDKSGLPSDRFSAERTGGSVSTLTIQRTQQEDSAVYLCASRTSGSRSYEQYFGPGTRLTVT.

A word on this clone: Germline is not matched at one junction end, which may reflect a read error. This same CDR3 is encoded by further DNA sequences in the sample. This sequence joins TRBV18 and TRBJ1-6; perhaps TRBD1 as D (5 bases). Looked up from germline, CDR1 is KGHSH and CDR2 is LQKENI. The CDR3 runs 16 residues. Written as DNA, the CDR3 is TGTGCCAGCTCGCCACCGGGACTCCCGTATAATTCACCCCTCCACTTT. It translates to CASSPPGLPYNSPLHF. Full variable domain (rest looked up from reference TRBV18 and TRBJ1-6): NAGVMQNPRHLVRRRGQEARLRCSPMKGHSHVYWYRQLPEEGLKFMVYLQKENIIDESGMPKERFSAEFPKEGPSILRIQQVVRGDSAAYFCASSPPGLPYNSPLHFGNGTRLTVT.

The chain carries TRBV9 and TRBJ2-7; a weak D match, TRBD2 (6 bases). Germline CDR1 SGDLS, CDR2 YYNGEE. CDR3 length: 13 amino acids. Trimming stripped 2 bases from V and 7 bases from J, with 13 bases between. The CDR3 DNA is TGTGCCAGCAGCGTGACGGGAGTGAGGGAGCAGTACTTC. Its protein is CASSVTGVREQYF.

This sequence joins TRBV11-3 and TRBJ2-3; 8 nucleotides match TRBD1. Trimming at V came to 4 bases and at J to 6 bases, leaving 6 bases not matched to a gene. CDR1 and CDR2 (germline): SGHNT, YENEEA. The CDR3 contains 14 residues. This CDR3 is CASSSRTGPDTQYF. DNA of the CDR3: TGTGCCAGCAGCTCCAGGACAGGGCCCGATACGCAGTATTTT.

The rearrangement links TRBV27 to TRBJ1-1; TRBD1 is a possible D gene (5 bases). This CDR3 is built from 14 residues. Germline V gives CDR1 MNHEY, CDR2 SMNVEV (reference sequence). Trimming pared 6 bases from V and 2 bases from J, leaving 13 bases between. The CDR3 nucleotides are TGTGCCAGCAGCCCCCGACAGTCTAACACTGAAGCTTTCTTT. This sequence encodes CASSPRQSNTEAFF.

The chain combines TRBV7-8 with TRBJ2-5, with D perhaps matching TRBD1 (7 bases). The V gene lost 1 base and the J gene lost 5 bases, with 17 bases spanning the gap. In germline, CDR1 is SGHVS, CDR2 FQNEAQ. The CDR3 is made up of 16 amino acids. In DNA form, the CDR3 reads TGTGCCAGCAGCTTAGGTTCCGGAGGGGGCGGGGAGACCCAGTACTTC. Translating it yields CASSLGSGGGGETQYF.

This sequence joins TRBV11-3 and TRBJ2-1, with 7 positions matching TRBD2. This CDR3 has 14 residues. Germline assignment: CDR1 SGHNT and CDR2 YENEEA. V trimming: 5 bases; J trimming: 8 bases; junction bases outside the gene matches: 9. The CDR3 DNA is TGTGCCAGCAGCCGAGCGGGACCCATGCATGAGCAGTTCTTC. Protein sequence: CASSRAGPMHEQFF.

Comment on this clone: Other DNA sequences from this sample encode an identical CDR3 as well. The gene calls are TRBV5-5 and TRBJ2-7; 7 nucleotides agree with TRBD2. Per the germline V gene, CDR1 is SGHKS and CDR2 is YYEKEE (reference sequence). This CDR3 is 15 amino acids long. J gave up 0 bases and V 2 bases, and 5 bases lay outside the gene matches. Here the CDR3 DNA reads TGTGCCAGCAGCTTAGATGGCGGGAGCTCCTACGAGCAGTACTTC. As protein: CASSLDGGSSYEQYF.